Listed here are 15 T cell receptor beta chains from one sample, sequenced in a study of type 1 regulatory T cells. General study points: Compared with non-type 1 regulatory T cells, type 1 regulatory T cells showed a more restricted TCR repertoire.

TCRdb itself ran the reads through MiXCR, one entry per CDR3 protein. This table holds around 64,000 distinct CDR3 sequences, less than 25% found once. Their target antigens are unknown. Material for sequencing was cultured type 1 regulatory T (Tr1) cells, either the whole culture or a sorted fraction (not recorded which). These receptor sequences come from a human donor in good health.

This sequence joins TRBV7-9 and TRBJ2-1, with 7 bases lining up with TRBD1. Trimming cost V 5 bases and J 2 bases; bases outside gene matches: 6. In germline, CDR1 is SEHNR, CDR2 FQNEAQ (reference sequence). CDR3 length equals 15 residues. The CDR3 region is CASSPGQATYNEQFF. The CDR3 coding sequence is TGTGCCAGCAGCCCTGGACAGGCCACCTACAATGAGCAGTTCTTC.

V gene TRBV12-3 or TRBV12-4 combines with J gene TRBJ2-5; 11 positions match TRBD2. This CDR3 contains 15 residues. V shed 4 bases, J shed 2 bases, and the junction held 3 bases outside the gene matches. CDR3 nucleotide sequence: TGTGCCAGCAGTTCCCGGACTAGCGGGCAAGAGACCCAGTACTTC. This translates into CASSSRTSGQETQYF.

The chain links TRBV28 to TRBJ2-1; D gene ambiguous. Trimming stripped 6 bases from V and 1 base from J, with 7 bases between. CDR1 MDHEN and CDR2 SYDVKM come from the germline V gene. This CDR3 comprises 13 residues. The CDR3 region has the DNA TGTGCCAGCAGCAGACGGTCCTACAATGAGCAGTTCTTC. This sequence encodes CASSRRSYNEQFF. Using reference TRBV28 and TRBJ2-1 for the parts outside the CDR3, the full variable domain is DVKVTQSSRYLVKRTGEKVFLECVQDMDHENMFWYRQDPGLGLRLIYFSYDVKMKEKGDIPEGYSVSREKKERFSLILESASTNQTSMYLCASSRRSYNEQFFGPGTRLTVL.

By proportion, this clonotype is medium-sized (0.01 to 0.1%). V usage is TRBV7-9 and J usage is TRBJ1-6; D is ambiguous. The CDR3 length is 13 residues. Trimming pared 1 base from V and 9 bases from J, leaving 7 bases between. Germline CDR1 and CDR2: SEHNR and FQNEAQ (reference sequence). The CDR3 sequence: CASSLVWLSPLHF. For the CDR3, the DNA is TGTGCCAGCAGCTTAGTTTGGCTTTCACCCCTCCACTTT.

This clonotype was recorded many times. This CDR3 reads CATGIRNEQFF. The CDR3 nucleotides read TGTGCCACAGGGATCCGCAATGAGCAGTTCTTC. The chain uses TRBV28 and TRBJ2-1, with TRBD1 as a possible D gene (5 bases). Germline V gene lookup returns CDR1 MDHEN and CDR2 SYDVKM. The CDR3 runs 11 residues. V lost 10 bases to trimming and J lost 6 bases, with 10 bases between them. The full variable domain, its missing parts supplied by reference TRBV28 and TRBJ2-1, is DVKVTQSSRYLVKRTGEKVFLECVQDMDHENMFWYRQDPGLGLRLIYFSYDVKMKEKGDIPEGYSVSREKKERFSLILESASTNQTSMYLCATGIRNEQFFGPGTRLTVL.

V and J are TRBV29-1 and TRBJ2-3, with D tentatively TRBD1 or TRBD2 (5 bases each). The germline CDR1 and CDR2 sequences are SQVTM and ANQGSEA. The CDR3 has 14 residues. Trimming removed 3 bases from V and 1 base from J, with 11 bases in between. The chain's CDR3 is CSVESGAGTDTQYF. The CDR3 nucleotides read TGCAGCGTTGAGTCCGGGGCCGGCACAGATACGCAGTATTTT.

In this sample, this clonotype turned up once. One end of the junction varies from germline; a read error may be responsible. The chain combines TRBV6-1 with TRBJ2-2, with 7 bases aligning to TRBD1. Germline CDR1 MNHNS, CDR2 SASEGT. There are 14 residues in the CDR3. The CDR3, as DNA: TGTGTCAGCAGTGATAGGGGGCGTTCCGGGGAGCTGTTTTTT. Protein: CVSSDRGRSGELFF.

The chain employs TRBV4-1 and TRBJ2-7, with 9 bases fitting TRBD1. Germline V gene lookup returns CDR1 MGHRA and CDR2 YSYEKL. The CDR3 is made up of 18 amino acids. J was trimmed by 1 base and V by 4 bases; bases with no gene match: 14. In DNA, the CDR3 is TGCGCCAGCAGCCCAAGAGTCCCGGGACAGGGATTTTCCTACGAGCAGTACTTC. This gives the protein CASSPRVPGQGFSYEQYF.

V is TRBV10-3 and J is TRBJ2-7; 7 nucleotides match TRBD2. Germline loops: CDR1 ENHRY, CDR2 SYGVKD. After removal of 7 bases from V and 3 bases from J, the junction contained 6 bases not matched to a gene. The CDR3 sequence is 13 residues long. The CDR3 here is CAITSGLDYEQYF. The DNA of the CDR3 is TGTGCCATCACCAGCGGACTAGACTACGAGCAGTACTTC.

This clonotype was seen a handful of times. The chain joins TRBV5-1 to TRBJ1-5; D possibly corresponds to TRBD1 (6 bases). The V gene's germline CDR1 is SGHRS and CDR2 YFSETQ. Trimming removed 0 bases at V and 7 bases at J, with 8 bases between. CDR3 size: 13 residues. The CDR3 nucleotides are TGCGCCAGCAGCTTGGAGGGGGGGCAGCCCCAGCATTTT. Its protein product is CASSLEGGQPQHF.

This clonotype was detected only a few times. V is TRBV6-2 or TRBV6-3 and J is TRBJ2-7, with a possible D match to TRBD1 (6 bases). The CDR3 is 13 amino acids. CDR1 and CDR2 (germline): MNHEY, SVGEGT. V lost 6 bases and J 3 bases, leaving 12 bases between the germline ends. The DNA of the CDR3 is TGTGCCAGCAGACCGGGACAAAGCTACGAGCAGTACTTC. This sequence encodes CASRPGQSYEQYF.

CDR3 loop: CSARVPGTSIDEQYF. The CDR3 nucleotides read TGCAGTGCTAGAGTCCCTGGGACTAGCATCGACGAGCAGTACTTC. The chain joins TRBV20-1 to TRBJ2-7; 9 bases are shared with TRBD2. The CDR3 covers 15 residues. With 1 base clipped from V and 5 bases from J, the junction kept 9 bases outside the gene matches. From germline, CDR1 is DFQATT and CDR2 SNEGSKA (reference sequence).

This clonotype was seen more than once but under ten times. The chain links TRBV20-1 to TRBJ2-3; possible D gene TRBD1, 6 bases. This CDR3 has 10 residues. Germline lookup yields CDR1 DFQATT and CDR2 SNEGSKA (reference sequence). The CDR3 sequence is CSGGQDTQYF. The CDR3 DNA reads TGCAGCGGTGGACAGGATACGCAGTATTTT.

This chain joins TRBV20-1 and TRBJ2-7, with 9 positions matching TRBD1. The V and J ends lost 5 bases and 3 bases, in that order; junction bases with no gene match: 5. CDR1 is DFQATT and CDR2 is SNEGSKA in the germline V gene (reference sequence). The CDR3 covers 13 residues. The CDR3 sequence is CSAGGTGNYEQYF. In nucleotides, the CDR3 is TGCAGTGCTGGCGGGACAGGGAACTACGAGCAGTACTTC.

V usage is TRBV7-8 and J usage is TRBJ1-4, with 7 bases that match TRBD1. This CDR3 region has 15 residues. J gave up 5 bases and V 5 bases, and 8 bases lay outside the gene matches. Per the germline V gene, CDR1 is SGHVS and CDR2 is FQNEAQ. CDR3 nucleotide sequence: TGTGCCAGCAGCCCAGAGACAGGGAGGAATGAAAAACTGTTTTTT. This translates into CASSPETGRNEKLFF.